This TCR beta chain is drawn from a study of shared clonotypes between healthy human individuals. Overall study results and limits: Relative to clonotypes present in all four donors, those not shared had lower generation probabilities. Limited genetic and exposure-history diversity came from having few donors.

Points on this clone: Its antigen is currently unknown.

The investigators split CD4+ cells into a CD45RA+ naive subset and a CD45RA-negative memory subset. Assay: immunoSEQ multiplex PCR; the TCRdb copy retains only in-frame clones and omits some. The data show about 2.4 million clones, with 80% to 95% seen just once and approximately 0.37% held by the top ten. Trimming removed 0 bases from V and 6 bases from J; junction bases left unmatched: 5. Germline CDR1 is LNHNV and CDR2 is YYDKDF (reference sequence). The CDR3 loop spans 14 amino acids. The source is a man aged 18 to 30 in good health. Some clones in this sample may be carry-over from other donors' samples. Sample: naive CD4+ T cells from PBMCs. The sample's subset: CD45RA+ positively selected. The chain has TRBV15 and TRBJ2-7, with TRBD1 matching over 7 bases. Here the CDR3 DNA reads TGTGCCACCAGCAGAGATGTAGGGGGCAGCGAGCAGTACTTC. Its translation: CATSRDVGGSEQYF.